The 24 T cell receptor beta chains presented below share a single source sample, sequenced in a study of CD8 T cells in Susac syndrome. RNA amounts of 0.5 to 1 ug underwent reverse transcription with random hexamers. MiXCR was run by TCRdb on the immunoSEQ multiplex PCR reads, yielding one entry per CDR3 protein. This sample yields 150,000 to 200,000 distinct CDR3 sequences, of which roughly 91% are seen a single time; 0.085% to 0.1% belongs to the top ten. Input material: CD4+ T cells from PBMCs. All receptors come from a human donor with Susac syndrome.

This clonotype was detected once. This chain connects TRBV19 to TRBJ2-5; no firm D call. This CDR3 contains 13 residues. V lost 3 bases and J 5 bases, leaving 10 bases between the germline ends. The germline gives CDR1 LNHDA, CDR2 SQIVND (reference sequence). In DNA form, the CDR3 reads TGTGCCAGTAGTATGGATGGGTGGGAGACCCAGTACTTC. Translated, it gives CASSMDGWETQYF.

Only one count was recorded for this clonotype. The rearrangement uses TRBV7-9 and TRBJ1-2; 8 positions agree with TRBD1. Unmatched junction bases numbered 11, after V lost 5 bases and J lost 6 bases. Germline assignment: CDR1 SEHNR and CDR2 FQNEAQ (reference sequence). CDR3 length: 15 amino acids. CDR3 DNA sequence: TGTGCCAGCAGCCCCTCCCTCCCAGGGGGCGATGGCTACACCTTC. Encoded protein: CASSPSLPGGDGYTF.

This sequence joins TRBV9 and TRBJ2-1, with no clear D. Trimming took 4 bases from V and 1 from J, leaving 12 bases between them. Looked up from germline, CDR1 is SGDLS and CDR2 is YYNGEE. The CDR3 extends over 15 amino acids. CDR3 nucleotide sequence: TGTGCCAGCAGCCCCCGGAGTATGTCCTACAATGAGCAGTTCTTC. This encodes CASSPRSMSYNEQFF.

The J gene is TRBJ2-1, the V gene TRBV7-9; 13 bases are shared with TRBD2. CDR1 and CDR2 from the germline V gene are SEHNR and FQNEAQ (reference sequence). Germline trimming cut 4 bases from V and 7 bases from J; bases unmatched to any gene: 4. This CDR3 has 15 residues. The CDR3 reads CASSSGLAGVNEQFF. CDR3 coding DNA: TGTGCCAGCAGCTCCGGACTAGCGGGGGTTAATGAGCAGTTCTTC.

The rearrangement uses TRBV19 and TRBJ1-5, with D perhaps matching TRBD1 (6 bases). Germline values: CDR1 LNHDA, CDR2 SQIVND (reference sequence). The CDR3 is 16 amino acids. V dropped 6 bases and J dropped 1 base, with 16 bases sitting between them. Here the CDR3 DNA reads TGTGCCAGTAGCAAACATCAGGGGAGCAGCAATCAGCCCCAGCATTTT. Encoded protein: CASSKHQGSSNQPQHF.

The gene calls are TRBV27 and TRBJ2-1; 7 bases line up with TRBD2. CDR3 length equals 14 residues. V lost 8 bases and J lost 6; bases outside the gene matches: 10. The germline V gene has CDR1 MNHEY and CDR2 SMNVEV (reference sequence). For the CDR3, the DNA is TGTGCCAGCGCAAGATGGGGAGGGCGCAATGAGCAGTTCTTC. It specifies CASARWGGRNEQFF.

The CDR3 spells CSAREARGTYEQYF. For the CDR3, the DNA is TGCAGTGCTAGAGAGGCCAGGGGGACCTACGAGCAGTACTTC. The rearrangement joins TRBV20-1 to TRBJ2-7; 7 bases match TRBD1. Germline V gene sequence: CDR1 DFQATT, CDR2 SNEGSKA (reference sequence). Trimming cost V 0 bases and J 2 bases; bases outside gene matches: 4. CDR3 size: 14 residues.

The chain links TRBV7-9 to TRBJ2-1; 14 positions agree with TRBD2. From germline, CDR1 is SEHNR and CDR2 FQNEAQ (reference sequence). J gave up 7 bases and V 1 base, and 9 bases lay outside the gene matches. This CDR3 has 18 residues. CDR3 DNA: TGTGCCAGCAGCTTAGAGACTAGCGGGAGGGCCGTTGGGAATGAGCAGTTCTTC. This sequence encodes CASSLETSGRAVGNEQFF. Full variable domain (rest looked up from reference TRBV7-9 and TRBJ2-1): DTGVSQNPRHKITKRGQNVTFRCDPISEHNRLYWYRQTLGQGPEFLTYFQNEAQLEKSRLLSDRFSAERPKGSFSTLEIQRTEQGDSAMYLCASSLETSGRAVGNEQFFGPGTRLTVL.

This clonotype has a single count. The gene calls are TRBV12-3 or TRBV12-4 and TRBJ1-2; D ambiguous. The CDR3 sequence is 13 residues long. The V and J ends lost 1 base and 8 bases respectively, with 11 bases between them. Here the CDR3 reads CASSLGPMGGYTF. The CDR3 region has the DNA TGTGCCAGCAGTTTAGGCCCCATGGGAGGCTACACCTTC.

The chain has TRBV2 and TRBJ2-3; TRBD2 agrees at 8 bases. J was trimmed by 2 bases and V by 4 bases; bases with no gene match: 5. CDR1 SNHLY and CDR2 FYNNEI come from the germline V gene. This CDR3 comprises 15 residues. The CDR3 region is CASSVGGGITDTQYF. The CDR3 nucleotides read TGTGCCAGCAGTGTTGGCGGGGGGATCACAGATACGCAGTATTTT.

The V call is TRBV20-1, the J call TRBJ2-7; 8 nucleotides match TRBD1. The CDR3 loop spans 14 amino acids. After removal of 5 bases from V and 1 base from J, the junction contained 7 bases not matched to a gene. Germline CDR1 is DFQATT and CDR2 is SNEGSKA (reference sequence). Here the CDR3 reads CSAHGQGKSYEQYF. The CDR3 region has the DNA TGCAGTGCTCACGGACAGGGAAAATCCTACGAGCAGTACTTC.

This chain joins TRBV20-1 and TRBJ1-1; D may be TRBD1 (6 bases). There are 13 residues in the CDR3. Germline assignment: CDR1 DFQATT and CDR2 SNEGSKA (reference sequence). The germline V and J ends were trimmed by 6 bases and 2 bases, with 13 bases remaining between them. CDR3 sequence: CSAEPDSNTEAFF. As DNA, the CDR3 is TGCAGTGCAGAGCCGGACAGTAACACTGAAGCTTTCTTT.

The V and J genes are TRBV20-1 and TRBJ1-2, with a weak D call TRBD1 (5 bases). V lost 2 bases, J lost 6 bases, and 16 bases lay in between. The CDR3 has 14 amino acids. Germline loops: CDR1 DFQATT, CDR2 SNEGSKA (reference sequence). The CDR3 DNA reads TGCAGTGCTAGAAGTGTCGGGACTCGGGATGGCTACACCTTC. It yields the protein CSARSVGTRDGYTF.

The V call is TRBV20-1, the J call TRBJ1-1, with TRBD1 identical over 8 bases. The CDR3 has 15 amino acids. With V trimmed by 0 bases and J by 5 bases, 8 bases remained unmatched. Germline V gives CDR1 DFQATT, CDR2 SNEGSKA (reference sequence). The CDR3 DNA is TGCAGTGCTAGAGATCAGGGGGCGGGTGGAACTGAAGCTTTCTTT. Its translation is CSARDQGAGGTEAFF.

This chain connects TRBV11-2 to TRBJ2-1; tentative D call: TRBD2 (7 bases). This CDR3 is built from 16 residues. V was shortened by 0 bases and J by 7 bases, with 16 bases between the two germline ends. Germline-derived CDR1 and CDR2 are SGHAT and FQNNGV. In nucleotides, the CDR3 is TGTGCCAGCAGCTTAGATGCGGGGGCAAACGGGAATGAGCAGTTCTTC. Protein sequence: CASSLDAGANGNEQFF.

As DNA, the CDR3 is TGTGCCAGCAGTGAAGTTGTCACCCCCGAGGGCGGCTACACCTTC. Translation: CASSEVVTPEGGYTF. The genes are TRBV2 and TRBJ1-2, with D hard to call. Trimming shortened V by 1 base and J by 8 bases, and 17 bases separated the two germline ends. The germline V gene encodes CDR1 SNHLY and CDR2 FYNNEI. This CDR3 region has 15 residues.

This chain links TRBV9 with TRBJ2-1, with D unresolved. Looked up from germline, CDR1 is SGDLS and CDR2 is YYNGEE. Between the trimmed V and J ends, which lost 2 bases and 6 bases, there was a span of 12 bases. CDR3 length equals 14 residues. The CDR3 here is CASSVRDWPNEQFF. The CDR3 region has the DNA TGTGCCAGCAGCGTTCGCGACTGGCCCAATGAGCAGTTCTTC.

V and J are TRBV5-4 and TRBJ1-2; D uncertain. The CDR3 is 12 amino acids. From germline, CDR1 is SGHNT and CDR2 YYREEE (reference sequence). V dropped 0 bases and J dropped 4 bases, with 4 bases sitting between them. CDR3 nucleotides: TGTGCCAGCAGCTTGGTCAGCTATGGCTACACCTTC. This codes for CASSLVSYGYTF.

This rearrangement joins TRBV20-1 to TRBJ1-1; D is ambiguous. CDR3 size: 14 residues. The germline gives CDR1 DFQATT, CDR2 SNEGSKA (reference sequence). Trimming took 2 bases from V and 0 from J, leaving 10 bases between them. The CDR3 protein is CSARSTAMNTEAFF. CDR3 nucleotides: TGCAGTGCTAGAAGTACGGCCATGAACACTGAAGCTTTCTTT.

This clonotype was seen only a few times. The junction and the germline gene differ at one end; a read error may be behind it. V usage is TRBV30 and J usage is TRBJ1-1; perhaps TRBD1 as D (6 bases). Germline values: CDR1 GTSNPN, CDR2 SVGIG (reference sequence). The CDR3 spans 14 residues. CDR3 loop: CAWSLTPRDTEAFF. CDR3 nucleotide sequence: TGTGCCTGGAGCCTAACCCCCAGGGACACTGAGGCTTTCTTT. The whole variable domain, filled in from reference TRBV30 and TRBJ1-1, reads SQTIHQWPATLVQPVGSPLSLECTVEGTSNPNLYWYRQAAGRGLQLLFYSVGIGQISSEVPQNLSASRPQDRQFILSSKKLLLSDSGFYLCAWSLTPRDTEAFFGQGTRLTVV.

This clonotype has more than one count but fewer than ten. The chain couples TRBV7-9 to TRBJ1-4; D unclear. V gave up 3 bases and J gave up 7 bases, with 9 bases separating them. The CDR3 is 13 residues long. Germline V gives CDR1 SEHNR, CDR2 FQNEAQ (reference sequence). The CDR3 region has the DNA TGTGCCAGCAGCTTCGTCGAGGGTGAAAAACTGTTTTTT. This translates into CASSFVEGEKLFF.

The rearrangement joins TRBV20-1 to TRBJ1-1, with D tentatively TRBD1 (5 bases). V was shortened by 0 bases and J by 0 bases, with 14 bases between the two germline ends. Germline-derived CDR1 and CDR2 are DFQATT and SNEGSKA (reference sequence). This CDR3 is built from 16 residues. The DNA of the CDR3 is TGCAGTGCTAGAGAAGCAGCAGGGCCCATGAACACTGAAGCTTTCTTT. Protein: CSAREAAGPMNTEAFF.

This rearrangement joins TRBV28 to TRBJ1-5; tentative D call: TRBD1 (5 bases). CDR1 is MDHEN, CDR2 SYDVKM, per germline. CDR3 size: 14 residues. The V end lost 2 bases, the J end lost 6 bases, and 11 bases lay between the germline ends. Written as DNA, the CDR3 is TGTGCCAGCAGTTTACCGCAGGGCGGTCAGCCCCAGCATTTT. Translation gives CASSLPQGGQPQHF. The whole variable domain, filled in from reference TRBV28 and TRBJ1-5, reads DVKVTQSSRYLVKRTGEKVFLECVQDMDHENMFWYRQDPGLGLRLIYFSYDVKMKEKGDIPEGYSVSREKKERFSLILESASTNQTSMYLCASSLPQGGQPQHFGDGTRLSIL.

This chain uses TRBV30 with TRBJ2-7, with TRBD2 identical over 11 bases. The V gene's germline CDR1 is GTSNPN and CDR2 SVGIG (reference sequence). Trimming cost V 2 bases and J 7 bases; bases outside gene matches: 13. The CDR3 has 16 amino acids. The CDR3 sequence is CAWSPGLAGGLQEQYF. In nucleotides, the CDR3 is TGTGCCTGGAGTCCGGGATTAGCGGGGGGGCTGCAGGAGCAGTACTTC. Full variable domain (rest looked up from reference TRBV30 and TRBJ2-7): SQTIHQWPATLVQPVGSPLSLECTVEGTSNPNLYWYRQAAGRGLQLLFYSVGIGQISSEVPQNLSASRPQDRQFILSSKKLLLSDSGFYLCAWSPGLAGGLQEQYFGPGTRLTVT.